This T cell receptor beta chain was documented in a study of cytomegalovirus exposure and HLA in healthy donors. Study-level background: The same platform as the approximately 730 first-cohort repertoires was used for the 90 to 150 validation repertoires, a later analysis reported. General observations from the study: Associated with cytomegalovirus, according to the listing, were 150 to 200 TCR beta chains.

About this clone itself: Its antigen is not known.

Sequencing used immunoSEQ multiplex PCR; TCRdb keeps in-frame clones, though not all of them. The sample holds 90,000 to 130,000 clones, roughly nine tenths seen once. The origin of this receptor is a woman aged 18-29 years in good health and CMV-seronegative. Sequenced material: PBMCs.

DNA for the CDR3: TGCGCCAGCAGCCAAGTAGGGGATATGAACACTGAAGCTTTCTTT. It encodes CASSQVGDMNTEAFF. The chain couples TRBV4-1 to TRBJ1-1, with D possibly TRBD1 on 5 matching bases. Germline lookup yields CDR1 MGHRA and CDR2 YSYEKL. The CDR3 sequence is 15 residues long. Trimming left V 1 base short and J 0 bases short, with 9 bases between.